This TCR beta chain derives from a study of T-cell memory formation after mild COVID-19. About the research overall: Largely, the TCR clusters proved donor specific.

After 5'RACE with constant-segment primers, TCR alpha and TCR beta cDNA libraries carrying sample barcodes and UMIs were obtained. TCRdb re-derived calls from the 5' RACE reads in MiXCR, one entry per CDR3 protein. Of some 290,000 distinct CDR3 sequences in the sample, 15% to 20% were seen once. Losses at the gene ends were 5 bases for V and 5 bases for J; bases not matched to a gene: 8. Per the germline V gene, CDR1 is SGHTA and CDR2 is FQGNSA. The CDR3 runs to 14 residues. Notes on the study in general: CD4+ clones that contracted lay mainly in CM and EM; CD8+ ones lay in EMRA. Clones shrinking from day 15 to 85 showed even CD4/CD8 mixes; later expanders tilted CD4+.

To note about this clonotype: Its specificity is unknown.

The gene calls are TRBV7-2 and TRBJ1-2, with 7 positions matching TRBD1. The source material was PBMCs or a T cell subset sorted from them (not recorded which). The receptor was derived from a man between 18 and 35 years old who had mild COVID-19 (a few samples of this study predate the infection). Cell type and time point are not known. Here the CDR3 DNA reads TGTGCCAGCAGCCCCCGACAGGGAACTTATGGCTACACCTTC. This gives the protein CASSPRQGTYGYTF.